The clone carrying this TCR beta chain was observed at least ten times. The antigen remains undetermined. In germline, CDR1 is SGHAT, CDR2 FQNNGV. With 1 base clipped from V and 1 base from J, the junction kept 9 bases outside the gene matches. This CDR3 is built from 17 residues. The TCR beta CDR3 regions underwent amplification using RNA transcripts as the source. In the first-round RT-PCR of the TCR CDR3, the HTBI primer set was used. TCRdb re-called the multiplex PCR reads with MiXCR, one entry per CDR3 protein. There are about 530,000 distinct CDR3 sequences in the sample; under 20% occur only once, and 15% to 20% lies in the top ten. The data belong to a study of T cells in Graves' hyperthyroidism and ophthalmopathy. Study-wide findings and caveats: It was a median around 6 months before onset that the model predicted ophthalmopathy.

The specimen was blood. This receptor was obtained from a woman between 18 and 30 years old with Graves' ophthalmopathy. This sequence joins TRBV11-2 and TRBJ2-7; TRBD1 matches at 8 bases. The chain's CDR3 is CASSLVGAGGPSYEQYF. CDR3 bases: TGTGCCAGCAGCTTAGTGGGAGCAGGGGGCCCTTCCTACGAGCAGTACTTC.